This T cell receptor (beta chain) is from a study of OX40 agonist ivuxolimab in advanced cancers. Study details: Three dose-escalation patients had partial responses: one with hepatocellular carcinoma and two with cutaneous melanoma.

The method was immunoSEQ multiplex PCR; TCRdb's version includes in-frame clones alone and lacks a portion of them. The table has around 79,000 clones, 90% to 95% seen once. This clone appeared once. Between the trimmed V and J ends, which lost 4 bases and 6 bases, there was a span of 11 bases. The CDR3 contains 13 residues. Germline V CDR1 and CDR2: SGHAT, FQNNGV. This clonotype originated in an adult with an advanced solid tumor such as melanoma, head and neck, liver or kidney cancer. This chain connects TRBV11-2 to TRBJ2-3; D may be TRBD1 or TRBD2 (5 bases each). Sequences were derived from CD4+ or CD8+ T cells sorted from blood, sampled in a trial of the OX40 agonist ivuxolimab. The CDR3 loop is CASSSGTSDTQYF. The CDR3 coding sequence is TGTGCCAGCAGCTCCGGGACGTCGGATACGCAGTATTTT.